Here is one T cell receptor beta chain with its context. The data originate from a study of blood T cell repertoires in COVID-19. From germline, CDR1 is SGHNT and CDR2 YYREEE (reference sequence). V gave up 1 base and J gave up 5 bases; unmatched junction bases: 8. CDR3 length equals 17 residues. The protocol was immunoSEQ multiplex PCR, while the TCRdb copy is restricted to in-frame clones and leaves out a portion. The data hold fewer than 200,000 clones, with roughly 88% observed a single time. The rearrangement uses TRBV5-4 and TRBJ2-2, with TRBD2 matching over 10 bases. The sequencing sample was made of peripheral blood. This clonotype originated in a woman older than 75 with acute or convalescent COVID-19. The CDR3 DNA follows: TGTGCCAGCAGCTTGAGCAGCGGGGGGGCAGGGACCGGGGAGCTGTTTTTT. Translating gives CASSLSSGGAGTGELFF.